This TCR beta chain emerged from a study of CD8 T cells in ankylosing spondylitis. Each CDR3 protein is one row after TCRdb ran MiXCR on the 5' RACE reads. The data contain approximately 150,000 distinct CDR3 sequences, roughly a third of them singletons. Looked up from germline, CDR1 is MNHNS and CDR2 is SASEGT. Trimming removed 7 bases at V and 4 bases at J, with 16 bases between. The length of the CDR3 is 14 residues. The chain uses TRBV6-1 and TRBJ1-1, with D maybe TRBD1 (5 bases). Sequencing was performed on synovial fluid, either unsorted or a sorted T cell fraction (not recorded which). The sequence was collected from a male donor with ankylosing spondylitis. The CDR3: CASIRDLRGTEAFF. CDR3 sequence (DNA): TGTGCCAGCATTCGGGACCTGAGGGGCACTGAAGCTTTCTTT.